The entry below gives a single T cell receptor beta chain sequence along with its context. This sample was included in a study of blood T cell repertoires in COVID-19. The wider study: Collection of acute and convalescent COVID-19 samples took place in the United States, Italy and Spain. PBMCs, B-cell-depleted T cells, or T cells were the source of the cDNA or gDNA that made up the material.

The V end lost 4 bases, the J end lost 7 bases, and 16 bases lay between the germline ends. The CDR3 has 14 amino acids. Germline V lookup: CDR1 MNHNY, CDR2 SVGAGI (reference sequence). Original data processing: Counts of nucleated cells, estimated from reference gene primer amplification, were obtained. Measured with immunoSEQ multiplex PCR; TCRdb has only the in-frame clones, and not every one. V and J calls and clone size are as listed in that table; D and trimming were resolved from the DNA. This sample carries 52,000 or so clones, 78% of them seen once, and the ten largest clones take approximately 4.9%.

The source is a human donor in a cohort sampled during active COVID-19. The V and J genes are TRBV6-6 and TRBJ1-1, with D hard to call. The sample comprised peripheral blood. The CDR3 DNA follows: TGTGCCAGCAGTTTTAACGGGGAAGGAAGTGAAGCTTTCTTT. This translates into CASSFNGEGSEAFF.